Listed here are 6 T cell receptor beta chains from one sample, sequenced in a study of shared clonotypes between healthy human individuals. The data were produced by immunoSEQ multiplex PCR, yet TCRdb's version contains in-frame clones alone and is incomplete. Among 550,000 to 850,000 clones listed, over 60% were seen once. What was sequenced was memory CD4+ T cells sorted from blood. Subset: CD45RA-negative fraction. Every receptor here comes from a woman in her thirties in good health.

DNA for the CDR3: TGTGCCAGCAGCTCCCCCGGGAGCGTCTACAATGAGCAGTTCTTC. This sequence encodes CASSSPGSVYNEQFF. V usage is TRBV7-9 and J usage is TRBJ2-1; tentatively, D is TRBD2 (6 bases). The CDR3 is made up of 15 amino acids. Between the trimmed V and J ends, which lost 4 bases and 3 bases, there was a span of 13 bases. Germline values: CDR1 SEHNR, CDR2 FQNEAQ (reference sequence).

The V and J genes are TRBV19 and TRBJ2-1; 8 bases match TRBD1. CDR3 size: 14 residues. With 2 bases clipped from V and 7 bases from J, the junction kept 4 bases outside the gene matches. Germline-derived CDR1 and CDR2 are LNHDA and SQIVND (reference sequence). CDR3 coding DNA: TGTGCCAGTAGTATACAGGGGGCCCTAAATGAGCAGTTCTTC. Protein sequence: CASSIQGALNEQFF.

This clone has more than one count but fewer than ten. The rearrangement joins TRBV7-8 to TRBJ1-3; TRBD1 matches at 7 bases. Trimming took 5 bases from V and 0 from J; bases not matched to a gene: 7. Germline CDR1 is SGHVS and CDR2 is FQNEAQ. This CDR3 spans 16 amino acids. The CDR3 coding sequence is TGTGCCAGCAGCCTAGACAGGGTCTTCTCTGGAAACACCATATATTTT. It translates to CASSLDRVFSGNTIYF.

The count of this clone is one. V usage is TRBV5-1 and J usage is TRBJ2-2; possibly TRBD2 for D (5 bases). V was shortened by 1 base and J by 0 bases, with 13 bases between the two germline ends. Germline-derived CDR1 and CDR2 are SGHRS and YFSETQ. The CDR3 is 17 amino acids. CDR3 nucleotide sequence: TGCGCCAGCAGCTTGTTCGCCGGACTCGCGAACACCGGGGAGCTGTTTTTT. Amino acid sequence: CASSLFAGLANTGELFF.

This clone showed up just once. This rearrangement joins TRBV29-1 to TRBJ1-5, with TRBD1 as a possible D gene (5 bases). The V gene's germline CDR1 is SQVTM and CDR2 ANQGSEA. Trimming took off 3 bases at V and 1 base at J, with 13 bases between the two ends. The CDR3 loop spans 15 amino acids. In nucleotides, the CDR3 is TGCAGCGTTGAGGTGCCGGGGGAGAGCAATCAGCCCCAGCATTTT. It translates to CSVEVPGESNQPQHF.

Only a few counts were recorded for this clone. CDR3 in amino acids: CASLQGITEAFF. DNA for the CDR3: TGTGCCAGTCTACAGGGGATCACTGAAGCTTTCTTT. The chain is built from TRBV19 and TRBJ1-1; TRBD1 matches 7 bases. With 8 bases clipped from V and 4 bases from J, the junction kept 4 bases outside the gene matches. Germline loops: CDR1 LNHDA, CDR2 SQIVND (reference sequence). The CDR3 runs to 12 residues.